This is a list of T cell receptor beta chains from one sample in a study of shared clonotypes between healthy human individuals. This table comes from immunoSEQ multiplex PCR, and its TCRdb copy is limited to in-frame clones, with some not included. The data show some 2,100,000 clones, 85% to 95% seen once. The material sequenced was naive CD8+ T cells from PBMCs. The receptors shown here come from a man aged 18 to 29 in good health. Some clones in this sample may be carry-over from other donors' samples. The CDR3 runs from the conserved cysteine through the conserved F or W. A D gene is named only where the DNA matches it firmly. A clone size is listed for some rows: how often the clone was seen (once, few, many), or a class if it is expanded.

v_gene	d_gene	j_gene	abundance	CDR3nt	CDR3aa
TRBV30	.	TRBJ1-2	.	TGTGCCTGGGAAGGAGATGGCTACACCTTC	CAWEGDGYTF
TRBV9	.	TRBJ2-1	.	TGTGCCAGCAGCGTAGGGGGATCCTACAATGAGCAGTTCTTC	CASSVGGSYNEQFF
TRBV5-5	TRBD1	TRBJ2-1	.	TGTGCCAGCAGCTACTCCGGGACAGGGTACAATGAGCAGTTCTTC	CASSYSGTGYNEQFF
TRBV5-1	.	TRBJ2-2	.	TGCGCCAGCAGCTCCCCAGCCGGGATAGGATACACCGGGGAGCTGTTTTTT	CASSSPAGIGYTGELFF
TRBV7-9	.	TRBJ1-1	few	TGTGCCAGCAGACCCTCTCCCAACACTGAAGCTTTCTTT	CASRPSPNTEAFF
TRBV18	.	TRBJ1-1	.	TGTGCCAGCTCACCAGGTAGGCTGAACACTGAAGCTTTCTTT	CASSPGRLNTEAFF
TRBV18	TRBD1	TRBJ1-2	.	TGTGCCAGCTCACCCTCCGACAGGGTTCTCTATGGCTACACCTTC	CASSPSDRVLYGYTF
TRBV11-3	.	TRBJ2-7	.	TGTGCCAGCAGCTTAGACTTCGGCGAGCAGTACTTC	CASSLDFGEQYF
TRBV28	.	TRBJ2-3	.	TGTGCCAGCAGGGACTTACGGGTAGGCACAGATACGCAGTATTTT	CASRDLRVGTDTQYF
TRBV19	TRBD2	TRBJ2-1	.	TGTGCCAGTACCCGACTAGCGGGAGGGTATAGCTCCTACAATGAGCAGTTCTTC	CASTRLAGGYSSYNEQFF
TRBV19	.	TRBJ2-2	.	TGTGCCAGTAGTATAGTAACGAGGGCAGGGGTGAACACCGGGGAGCTGTTTTTT	CASSIVTRAGVNTGELFF
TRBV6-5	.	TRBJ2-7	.	TGTGCCAGCAGTGCCGAGGGAAGGGGAAGTTACGAGCAGTACTTC	CASSAEGRGSYEQYF
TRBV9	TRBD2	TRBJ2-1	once	TGTGCCAGCAGCCACACCAAACTTATCGGAGCGGGAGGGCCGGGGTCCTACAATGAGCAGTTCTTC	CASSHTKLIGAGGPGSYNEQFF
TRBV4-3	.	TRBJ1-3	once	TGCGCCAGCAGCCAGCAACAGGGTTCTAATGGAAACACCATATATTTT	CASSQQQGSNGNTIYF
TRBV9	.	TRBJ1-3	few	TGTGCCAGCAGCGTAGAATCAGGGGCCGGAAACACCATATATTTT	CASSVESGAGNTIYF
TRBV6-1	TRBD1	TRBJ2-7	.	TGTGCCACCGGGGACAGGGCCTACGAGCAGTACTTC	CATGDRAYEQYF
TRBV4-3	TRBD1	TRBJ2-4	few	TGCGCCAGCAGCCAAGACAGGAGAGGGGGCCTCAAAAACATTCAGTACTTC	CASSQDRRGGLKNIQYF
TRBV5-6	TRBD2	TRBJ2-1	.	TGTGCCAGCAGCTTGGGAGCGGGAGGTGACGGTGAGCAGTTCTTC	CASSLGAGGDGEQFF
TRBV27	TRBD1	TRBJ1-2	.	TGTGCCAGCAGTCCCGGACAGGGTTCCTATGGCTACACCTTC	CASSPGQGSYGYTF
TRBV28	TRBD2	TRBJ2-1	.	TGTGCCAGCAGTTTATTATCAGGACTAGCGGGACCCAACTCCTACAATGAGCAGTTCTTC	CASSLLSGLAGPNSYNEQFF
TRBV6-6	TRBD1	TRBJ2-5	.	TGTGCCAGCAGAGCCCGAGGTAGAGGGGGCGAAGAGACCCAGTACTTC	CASRARGRGGEETQYF
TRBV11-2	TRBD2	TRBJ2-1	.	TGTGCCAGCATCCCGCTAGCGGGAGGACCCTACAATGAGCAGTTCTTC	CASIPLAGGPYNEQFF
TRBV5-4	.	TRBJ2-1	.	TGTGCCAGCAGCCCCTCCTATTGGTCTACACTTGCGAATGAGCAGTTCTTC	CASSPSYWSTLANEQFF
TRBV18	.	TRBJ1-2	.	TGTGCCAGCTCACCAAGGGAACTTTTCTATGGCTACACCTTC	CASSPRELFYGYTF
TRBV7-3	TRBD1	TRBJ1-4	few	TGTGCCAGCAGGGCGGGACAGACCCATGAAAAACTGTTTTTT	CASRAGQTHEKLFF